This entry lists 5 T cell receptor beta chains sequenced from one sample in a study of blood T cell repertoires in COVID-19. Profiled with immunoSEQ multiplex PCR; TCRdb holds only in-frame clones, not every one. The repertoire holds about 140,000 clones, around 84% seen once, with 8% to 9% in the top ten. The sample comprised peripheral blood. All receptors derive from a man aged 30 to 45 with COVID-19, enrolled during active disease.

This clone was counted only a few times. V and J are TRBV9 and TRBJ2-5; TRBD2 agrees at 9 bases. Germline V gives CDR1 SGDLS, CDR2 YYNGEE. This CDR3 is 14 amino acids long. The junction had 7 bases not matched to a gene; V was cut back by 3 bases and J by 7 bases. The CDR3 sequence: CASSGSSGKATQYF. CDR3 in DNA: TGTGCCAGCAGCGGATCTAGCGGGAAGGCGACCCAGTACTTC.

The rearrangement uses TRBV5-5 and TRBJ2-3; D is unclear. The CDR3 runs 15 residues. Per germline, CDR1 SGHKS and CDR2 YYEKEE (reference sequence). The V and J ends lost 0 bases and 3 bases respectively, with 11 bases between them. The CDR3 sequence is CASSLGGSPTDTQYF. The DNA of the CDR3 is TGTGCCAGCAGCTTGGGTGGCTCCCCGACAGATACGCAGTATTTT.

The genes are TRBV30 and TRBJ1-1; D not certain. The CDR3 consists of 12 residues. Germline assignment: CDR1 GTSNPN and CDR2 SVGIG (reference sequence). V was shortened by 5 bases and J by 0 bases, with 7 bases between the two germline ends. This chain's CDR3 is CAWRTMNTEAFF. CDR3 sequence (DNA): TGTGCCTGGCGGACTATGAACACTGAAGCTTTCTTT.

V and J are TRBV30 and TRBJ1-1; D might be TRBD1 (5 bases). Per germline, CDR1 GTSNPN and CDR2 SVGIG (reference sequence). V was cut by 0 bases and J by 3 bases, with 11 bases left in between. The CDR3 runs 14 residues. In nucleotides, the CDR3 is TGTGCCTGGAGTGTGGGGGGGGTGGACACTGAAGCTTTCTTT. It is translated as CAWSVGGVDTEAFF. The whole variable domain, remainder taken from reference TRBV30 and TRBJ1-1, is SQTIHQWPATLVQPVGSPLSLECTVEGTSNPNLYWYRQAAGRGLQLLFYSVGIGQISSEVPQNLSASRPQDRQFILSSKKLLLSDSGFYLCAWSVGGVDTEAFFGQGTRLTVV.

The V call is TRBV28, the J call TRBJ2-1; 8 positions match TRBD2. The germline V gene has CDR1 MDHEN and CDR2 SYDVKM. Trimming removed 5 bases from V and 8 bases from J; junction bases left unmatched: 11. The CDR3 runs 15 residues. CDR3 DNA: TGTGCCAGCAGTCCGGGGACTAGAAGTATATATGAGCAGTTCTTC. Translated: CASSPGTRSIYEQFF.